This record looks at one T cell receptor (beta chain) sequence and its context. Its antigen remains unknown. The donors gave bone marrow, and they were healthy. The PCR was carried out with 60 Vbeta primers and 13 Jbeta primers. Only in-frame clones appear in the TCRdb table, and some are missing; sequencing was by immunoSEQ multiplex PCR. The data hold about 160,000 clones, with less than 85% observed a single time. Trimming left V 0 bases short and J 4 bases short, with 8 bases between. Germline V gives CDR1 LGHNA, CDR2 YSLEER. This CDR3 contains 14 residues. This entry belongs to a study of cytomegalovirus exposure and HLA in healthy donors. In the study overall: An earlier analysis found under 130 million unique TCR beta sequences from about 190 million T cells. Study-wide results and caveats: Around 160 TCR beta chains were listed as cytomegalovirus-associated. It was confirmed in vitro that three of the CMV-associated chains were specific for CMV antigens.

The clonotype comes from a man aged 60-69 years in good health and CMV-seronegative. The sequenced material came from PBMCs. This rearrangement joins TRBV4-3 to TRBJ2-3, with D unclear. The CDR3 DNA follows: TGCGCCAGCAGCCAAGACCGTGTTTCAGATACGCAGTATTTT. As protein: CASSQDRVSDTQYF.